Presented here are 9 T cell receptor beta chains from one specimen sequenced in a study of T cells in Graves' hyperthyroidism and ophthalmopathy. Amplified regions were TCR beta CDR3 sequences from RNA transcripts. The HTBI set primed first-round TCR CDR3 RT-PCR. TCRdb reanalysed the multiplex PCR reads using MiXCR and keeps one entry per CDR3 protein. The table has some 560,000 distinct CDR3 sequences, about a sixth seen once. Specimen: blood. These receptors all stem from a woman in her twenties or thirties with Graves' hyperthyroidism.

V usage is TRBV4-2 and J usage is TRBJ1-6; D might be TRBD1 (5 bases). This CDR3 comprises 20 residues. Germline V gene lookup returns CDR1 LGHNA and CDR2 YNFKEQ. Trimming shortened V by 3 bases and J by 9 bases, and 30 bases separated the two germline ends. In DNA, the CDR3 is TGTGCCAGCAGCCAGGAAATGATTACTTCGGGGGATAGGGTCGGTTCACCCCTCCACTTT. Protein sequence: CASSQEMITSGDRVGSPLHF.

This clonotype came up many times. The chain is built from TRBV29-1 and TRBJ2-7, with D perhaps given as TRBD1 or TRBD2 (5 bases each). The ends were cut back, 6 bases at V and 5 bases at J, with 20 bases in the middle. Germline-derived CDR1 and CDR2 are SQVTM and ANQGSEA. The CDR3 is 14 amino acids. The CDR3 DNA sequence: TGCAGCGTCTGGGGTGCCGGGACCTTAAACGAGCAGTACTTC. Protein: CSVWGAGTLNEQYF.

This clonotype was found many times. V usage is TRBV27 and J usage is TRBJ1-2, with a weak D call TRBD1 (5 bases). Germline CDR1 MNHEY, CDR2 SMNVEV (reference sequence). V lost 2 bases, J lost 2 bases, and 9 bases lay in between. This CDR3 comprises 14 residues. The CDR3 nucleotides read TGTGCCAGCAGTTTACAGGGATCCAACTATGGCTACACCTTC. This sequence encodes CASSLQGSNYGYTF.

In this sample, this clonotype turned up many times. The rearrangement joins TRBV7-2 to TRBJ2-2, with TRBD2 matching over 10 bases. CDR1 and CDR2 from the germline V gene are SGHTA and FQGNSA. This CDR3 spans 16 amino acids. V trimming: 5 bases; J trimming: 4 bases; junction bases outside the gene matches: 7. This CDR3 is CASSARTSGLTGELFF. The CDR3 DNA sequence: TGTGCCAGCAGCGCTAGGACTAGCGGACTCACCGGGGAGCTGTTTTTT.

This clonotype was detected ten times or more. The chain combines TRBV27 with TRBJ1-2, with a weak D call TRBD1 (5 bases). Trimming cost V 4 bases and J 1 base, with 16 bases left between them. The CDR3 extends over 16 amino acids. Germline values: CDR1 MNHEY, CDR2 SMNVEV (reference sequence). Here the CDR3 reads CASSSALDRYNYGYTF. The CDR3 coding sequence is TGTGCCAGCAGTTCCGCACTTGACAGATATAACTATGGCTACACCTTC.

This clonotype was seen ten or more times. The chain combines TRBV30 with TRBJ1-5; weak D call: TRBD1 (6 bases). The CDR3 has 13 residues. Per the germline V gene, CDR1 is GTSNPN and CDR2 is SVGIG (reference sequence). V was trimmed by 3 bases and J by 3 bases, leaving 9 bases between them. CDR3: CAWRGTLNQPQHF. The CDR3 DNA sequence: TGTGCCTGGAGAGGGACACTCAATCAGCCCCAGCATTTT.

This clonotype was recorded at least ten times. V is TRBV12-3 or TRBV12-4 and J is TRBJ2-1, with TRBD2 matching 7 bases. The junction had 9 bases not matched to a gene; V was cut back by 6 bases and J by 4 bases. The CDR3 extends over 15 amino acids. The CDR3 spells CASSQLSGTYNEQFF. The CDR3, as DNA: TGTGCCAGCAGCCAACTGAGCGGGACTTACAATGAGCAGTTCTTC.

The chain uses TRBV20-1 and TRBJ2-2; TRBD2 might be the D (6 bases). The V and J ends lost 6 bases and 10 bases respectively, with 27 bases between them. CDR1 is DFQATT and CDR2 is SNEGSKA in the germline V gene (reference sequence). There are 16 residues in the CDR3. The CDR3 sequence: CSAGDLEGGPLEELFF. CDR3 DNA: TGCAGTGCGGGGGATTTGGAGGGAGGACCTCTCGAGGAGCTGTTTTTT.

V and J are TRBV9 and TRBJ2-3; TRBD2 matches 8 bases. This CDR3 region has 16 residues. CDR1 SGDLS and CDR2 YYNGEE come from the germline V gene. Trimming at V came to 3 bases and at J to 2 bases, leaving 8 bases not matched to a gene. DNA of the CDR3: TGTGCCAGCAGCGCCCTTAGCGGGGCCTTCACAGATACGCAGTATTTT. Its translation: CASSALSGAFTDTQYF.